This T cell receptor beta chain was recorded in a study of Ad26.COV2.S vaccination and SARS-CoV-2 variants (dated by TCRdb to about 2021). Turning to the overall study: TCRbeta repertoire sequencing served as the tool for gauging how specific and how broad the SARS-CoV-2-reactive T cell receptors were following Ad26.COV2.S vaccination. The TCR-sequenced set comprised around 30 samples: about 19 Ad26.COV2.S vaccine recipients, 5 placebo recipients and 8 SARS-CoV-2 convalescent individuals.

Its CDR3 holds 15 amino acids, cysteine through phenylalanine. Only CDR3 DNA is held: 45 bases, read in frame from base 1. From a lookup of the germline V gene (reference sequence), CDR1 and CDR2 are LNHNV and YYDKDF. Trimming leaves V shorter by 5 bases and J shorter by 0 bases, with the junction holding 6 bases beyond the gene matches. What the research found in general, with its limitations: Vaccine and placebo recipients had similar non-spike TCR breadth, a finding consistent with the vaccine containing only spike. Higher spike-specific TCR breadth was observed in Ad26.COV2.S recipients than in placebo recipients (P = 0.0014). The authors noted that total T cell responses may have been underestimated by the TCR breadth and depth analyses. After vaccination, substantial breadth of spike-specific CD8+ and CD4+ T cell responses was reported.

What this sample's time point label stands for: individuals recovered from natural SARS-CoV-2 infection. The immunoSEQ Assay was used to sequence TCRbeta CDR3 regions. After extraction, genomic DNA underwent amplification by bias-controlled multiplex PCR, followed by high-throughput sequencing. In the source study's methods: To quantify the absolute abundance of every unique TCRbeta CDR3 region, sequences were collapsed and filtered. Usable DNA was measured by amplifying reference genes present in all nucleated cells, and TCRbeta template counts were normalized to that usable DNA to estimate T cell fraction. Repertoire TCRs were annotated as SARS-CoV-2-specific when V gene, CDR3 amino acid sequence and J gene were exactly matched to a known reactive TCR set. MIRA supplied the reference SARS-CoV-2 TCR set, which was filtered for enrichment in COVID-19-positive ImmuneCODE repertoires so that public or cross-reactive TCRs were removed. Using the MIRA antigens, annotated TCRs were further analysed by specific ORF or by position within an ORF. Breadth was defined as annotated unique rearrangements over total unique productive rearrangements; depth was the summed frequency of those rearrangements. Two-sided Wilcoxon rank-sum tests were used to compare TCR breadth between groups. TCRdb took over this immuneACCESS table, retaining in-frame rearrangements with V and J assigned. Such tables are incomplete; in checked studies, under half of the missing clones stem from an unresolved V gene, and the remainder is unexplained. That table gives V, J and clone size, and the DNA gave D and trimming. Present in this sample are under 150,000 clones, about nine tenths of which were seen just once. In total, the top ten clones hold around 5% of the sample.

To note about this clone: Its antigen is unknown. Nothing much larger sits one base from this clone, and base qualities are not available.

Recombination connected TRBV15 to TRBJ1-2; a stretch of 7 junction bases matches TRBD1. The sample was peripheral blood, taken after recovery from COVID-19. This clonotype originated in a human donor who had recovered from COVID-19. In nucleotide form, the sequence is TGTGCCACCAGCCCTCTGGGACAGACTAACTATGGCTACACCTTC. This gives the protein CATSPLGQTNYGYTF.